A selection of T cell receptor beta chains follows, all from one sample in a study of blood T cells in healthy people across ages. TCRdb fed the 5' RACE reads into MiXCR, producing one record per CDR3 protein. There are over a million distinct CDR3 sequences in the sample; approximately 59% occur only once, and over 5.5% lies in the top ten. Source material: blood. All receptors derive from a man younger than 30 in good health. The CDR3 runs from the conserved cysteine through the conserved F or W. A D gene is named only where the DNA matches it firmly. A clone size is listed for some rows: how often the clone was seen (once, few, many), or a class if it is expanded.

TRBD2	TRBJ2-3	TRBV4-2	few	CASRRTSVTDTQYF	TGTGCCAGCAGGAGGACTAGCGTAACAGATACGCAGTATTTT
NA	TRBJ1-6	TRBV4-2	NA	CASSHLKNSPLHF	TGTGCCAGCAGCCATTTGAAGAATTCACCCCTCCACTTT
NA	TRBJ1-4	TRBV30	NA	CAWSTATNEKLFF	TGTGCCTGGAGTACCGCTACTAATGAAAAACTGTTTTTT
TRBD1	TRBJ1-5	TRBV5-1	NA	CASSDGQANQPQHF	TGCGCCAGCAGCGATGGACAGGCCAATCAGCCCCAGCATTTT
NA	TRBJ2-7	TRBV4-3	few	CASSQDQGTSTYEQYF	TGCGCCAGCAGCCAAGATCAGGGGACTTCAACCTACGAGCAGTACTTC
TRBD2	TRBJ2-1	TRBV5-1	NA	CASSWDNVLAGVVPEQFF	TGCGCCAGCAGCTGGGACAATGTACTAGCGGGAGTCGTTCCCGAGCAGTTCTTC
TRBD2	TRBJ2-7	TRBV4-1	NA	CASSQDPPSGSYEQYF	TGCGCCAGCAGCCAAGATCCCCCTAGCGGTTCCTACGAGCAGTACTTC
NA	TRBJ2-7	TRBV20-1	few	CSAARRVGSEQYF	TGCAGTGCTGCTAGGAGGGTAGGAAGCGAGCAGTACTTC
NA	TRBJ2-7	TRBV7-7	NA	CASSLGFPGTQYF	TGTGCTAGCAGCTTAGGGTTCCCAGGCACCCAGTACTTC
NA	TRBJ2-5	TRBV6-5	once	CASSSSLSRDEQYF	TGTGCCAGCAGTTCCTCTTTGAGTAGGGATGAGCAGTACTTC
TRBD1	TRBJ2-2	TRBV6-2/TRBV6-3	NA	CASSSLGQINTGELFF	TGTGCCAGCAGTTCCCTGGGACAGATTAACACCGGGGAGCTGTTTTTT
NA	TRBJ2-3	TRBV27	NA	CASSLVRTVTDTQYF	TGTGCCAGCAGTTTGGTGCGTACCGTTACAGATACGCAGTATTTT
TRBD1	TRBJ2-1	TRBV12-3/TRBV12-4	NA	CASSLRIGGRNEQFF	TGTGCCAGCAGTTTAAGGATAGGGGGCCGGAATGAGCAGTTCTTC
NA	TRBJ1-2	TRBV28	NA	CASSTRRGYTF	TGTGCCAGCAGTACCCGAAGAGGCTACACCTTC
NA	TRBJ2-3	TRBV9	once	CASSITGLGFTDTQYF	TGTGCCAGCAGCATTACCGGGCTCGGGTTCACAGATACGCAGTATTTT
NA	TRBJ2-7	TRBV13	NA	CASSFGRGIQYF	TGTGCCAGCAGCTTTGGTCGGGGGATCCAGTACTTC
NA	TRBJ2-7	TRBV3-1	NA	CASSRPTPYEQYF	TGTGCCAGCAGCCGACCGACTCCCTACGAGCAGTACTTC
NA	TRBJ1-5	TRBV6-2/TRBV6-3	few	CASTLTGSSNQPQHF	TGTGCCAGCACCTTGACAGGTTCCAGCAATCAGCCCCAGCATTTT
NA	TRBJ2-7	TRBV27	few	CASSLQDPYEQYF	TGTGCCAGCAGTTTACAAGACCCCTACGAGCAGTACTTC
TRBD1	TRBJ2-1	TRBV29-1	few	CSVATGGMRHNEQFF	TGCAGCGTTGCGACAGGGGGCATGAGACACAATGAGCAGTTCTTC
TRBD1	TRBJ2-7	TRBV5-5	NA	CASSSGPGQALSYEQYF	TGTGCCAGCAGCTCCGGCCCCGGACAGGCCTTGTCCTACGAGCAGTACTTC
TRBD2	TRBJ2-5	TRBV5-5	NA	CASSTWTSGGGTQYF	TGTGCCAGCAGCACGTGGACTAGCGGGGGGGGGACCCAGTACTTC
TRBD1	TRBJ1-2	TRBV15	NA	CATSRDGASGGGYTF	TGTGCCACCAGCAGAGACGGGGCTTCAGGGGGTGGCTACACCTTC
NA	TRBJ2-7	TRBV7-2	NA	CASSPSWGEQYF	TGTGCCAGCAGCCCCAGTTGGGGGGAGCAGTACTTC
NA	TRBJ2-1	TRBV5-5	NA	CASSPRAAVNEQFF	TGTGCCAGCAGCCCTCGGGCGGCGGTCAATGAGCAGTTCTTC
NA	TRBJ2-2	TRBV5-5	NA	CASSRAGFAGELFF	TGTGCCAGCAGCCGCGCGGGGTTTGCCGGGGAGCTGTTTTTT
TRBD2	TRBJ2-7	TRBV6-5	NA	CASRIGLAGAYEQYF	TGTGCCAGCAGAATAGGGCTAGCGGGAGCCTACGAGCAGTACTTC
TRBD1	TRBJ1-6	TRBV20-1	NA	CSARDRGKTPLHF	TGCAGTGCTAGGGACAGGGGGAAAACACCCCTCCACTTT
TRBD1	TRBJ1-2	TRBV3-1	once	CASSQEDRVGGYTF	TGTGCCAGCAGCCAAGAGGACAGGGTGGGAGGCTACACCTTC
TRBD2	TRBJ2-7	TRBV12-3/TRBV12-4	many	CASSLRTSGTYEQYF	TGTGCCAGCAGTTTGAGGACTAGCGGAACCTACGAGCAGTACTTC
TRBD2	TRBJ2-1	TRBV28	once	CASSLLGRLAGNEQFF	TGTGCCAGCAGTTTACTTGGACGGCTAGCGGGGAATGAGCAGTTCTTC